This paragraph covers one T cell receptor (beta chain) sequence. As yet, its antigen is unknown. The data were obtained in a study of early T cells in non-severe SARS-CoV-2 infection. Turning to the study itself: Sequencing targeted bulk RNA from unsorted whole blood, leaving chains unpaired. The study, taken as a whole, reports: Using VDJdb, the matching emphasized anti-spike CD8 responses while missing private and CD4 specificities.

The library protocol tagged individual cDNA molecules with unique molecular identifiers. TCRdb independently ran MiXCR on the 5' RACE reads; one entry per CDR3 protein. The data show about 83,000 distinct CDR3 sequences, 9% to 15% seen once. The sequenced material came from whole blood. The TCR sequence derives from an adult who was a healthcare worker with PCR-confirmed SARS-CoV-2 infection or an uninfected control (not recorded which).

The CDR3 region is CASSWDRTNKANYGYTF. The CDR3 DNA sequence: TGCGCCAGCAGCTGGGACAGGACTAATAAGGCTAACTATGGCTACACCTTC. The chain carries TRBV5-1 and TRBJ1-2; TRBD1 agrees at 8 bases. Germline V gene data show CDR1 as SGHRS and CDR2 as YFSETQ. V lost 3 bases, J lost 0 bases, and 10 bases stayed unmatched. The CDR3 is 17 residues long.